The T cell receptor (beta chain) described here comes from a study of PD-L1 blockade in urothelial cancer. Time point: pretreatment peripheral blood. All patients handed over anywhere from 1 to 8 samples, pretreatment and on-treatment. The CDR3 sequence is 13 residues long. With 4 bases removed from V and 5 bases from J, the gap between germline ends came to 12 bases. Germline V gene sequence: CDR1 MGHRA, CDR2 YSYEKL. Repertoires were generated with immunoSEQ multiplex PCR, while TCRdb's copy carries only in-frame clones and drops some. The sample records roughly 20,000 clones, about 88% being singletons.

The material sequenced was PBMCs, taken around atezolizumab (anti-PD-L1) treatment. V is TRBV4-1 and J is TRBJ2-7; maybe TRBD1 (6 bases). The TCR sequence derives from a man between 65 and 79 years old with urothelial cancer. Written as DNA, the CDR3 is TGCGCCAGCAGCCGGACAGACCCTAACGAGCAGTACTTC. Its translation is CASSRTDPNEQYF.